The source of this TCR beta chain is a study of OX40 agonist ivuxolimab in advanced cancers. About the study: Aged roughly 23 to 85 with a mean of approximately 60 years, they were under 85% male.

A single count supports this clone. The CDR3 length is 14 residues. From germline, CDR1 is SGHDT and CDR2 YYEEEE. V lost 5 bases, J lost 7 bases, and 15 bases lay in between. Sequenced by immunoSEQ multiplex PCR; TCRdb stores in-frame clones only, minus some. The sample contains tens of thousands of clones, roughly four fifths of which appear only once. This material consisted of CD4+ or CD8+ T cells sorted from blood, taken in a trial of the OX40 agonist ivuxolimab. This TCR was sampled from an adult with an advanced solid tumor such as melanoma, head and neck, liver or kidney cancer. V usage is TRBV5-6 and J usage is TRBJ2-2; maybe TRBD1 (6 bases). The CDR3 nucleotides read TGTGCCAGCAGGGGCGCTTACAGGGTCGGGGAGCTGTTTTTT. Its protein is CASRGAYRVGELFF.